The present TCR beta chain was sequenced within a study of shared clonotypes between healthy human individuals. Study details: Three plates each covered CD4 naive and memory; CD8 naive two, CD8 memory one. Regarding the study as a whole: The authors sampled blood alone, and tissue repertoires likely differ. As a rule, naive subsets had a larger estimated richness than memory subsets.

Naive CD8 isolation took CD45RO-negative cells positively selected for CCR7 and excluded terminally differentiated effector memory CD45RA+ cells. Every subset's genomic DNA went evenly onto several immunoSEQ plates. The assay was immunoSEQ multiplex PCR, and TCRdb's table has in-frame clones only and misses some. The data hold around 2.1 million clones, with 85% to 95% observed a single time. The CDR3 totals 14 residues. V was trimmed by 6 bases and J by 4 bases, leaving 13 bases between them. Per the germline V gene, CDR1 is SEHNR and CDR2 is FQNEAQ (reference sequence). Concerning this clone: Its antigen is currently unknown.

Sample: naive CD8+ T cells from PBMCs. The sequence was collected from a man aged 18-30 years in good health. Some clones in this sample may be carry-over from other donors' samples. J is TRBJ1-5 and V is TRBV7-9; weak D call: TRBD1 (6 bases). The DNA of the CDR3 is TGTGCCAGCAGTTCCGGACAGAAAAATCAGCCCCAGCATTTT. Encoded protein: CASSSGQKNQPQHF.